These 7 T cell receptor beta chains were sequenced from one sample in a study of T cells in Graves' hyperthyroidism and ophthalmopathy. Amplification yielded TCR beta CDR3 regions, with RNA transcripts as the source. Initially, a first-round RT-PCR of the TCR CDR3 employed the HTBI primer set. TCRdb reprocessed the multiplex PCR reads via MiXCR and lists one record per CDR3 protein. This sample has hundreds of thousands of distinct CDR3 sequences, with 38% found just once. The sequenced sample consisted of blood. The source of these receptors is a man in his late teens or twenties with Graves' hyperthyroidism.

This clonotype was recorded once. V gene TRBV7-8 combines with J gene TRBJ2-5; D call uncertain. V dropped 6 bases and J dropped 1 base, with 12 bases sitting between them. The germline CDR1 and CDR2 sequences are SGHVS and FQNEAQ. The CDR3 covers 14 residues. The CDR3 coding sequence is TGTGCCAGCAGTTTTGCGGCCAGCCAAGAGACCCAGTACTTC. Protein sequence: CASSFAASQETQYF.

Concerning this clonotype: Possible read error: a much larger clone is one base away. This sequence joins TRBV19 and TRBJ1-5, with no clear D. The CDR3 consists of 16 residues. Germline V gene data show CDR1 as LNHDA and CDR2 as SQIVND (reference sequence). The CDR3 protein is CVSSMPQMGGNQPQHF. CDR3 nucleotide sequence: TGTGTCAGTAGTATGCCCCAGATGGGAGGCAATCAGCCCCAGCATTTT.

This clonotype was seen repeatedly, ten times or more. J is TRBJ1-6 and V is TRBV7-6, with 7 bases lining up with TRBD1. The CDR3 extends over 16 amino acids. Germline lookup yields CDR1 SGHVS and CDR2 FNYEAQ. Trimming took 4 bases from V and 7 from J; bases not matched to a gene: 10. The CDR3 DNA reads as TGTGCCAGCAGCTACAGGGGAAGCGCCTCGAATTCACCCCTCCACTTT. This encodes CASSYRGSASNSPLHF.

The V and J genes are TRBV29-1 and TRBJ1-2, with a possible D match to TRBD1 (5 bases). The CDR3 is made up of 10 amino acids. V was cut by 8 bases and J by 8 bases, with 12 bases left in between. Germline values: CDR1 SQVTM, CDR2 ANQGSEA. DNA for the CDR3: TGCAGCTTAGGGACGGGAGGCTACACCTTC. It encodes CSLGTGGYTF.

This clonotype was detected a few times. CDR3 sequence (DNA): TGCAGTGCTAGAGATCGACTAGCGCCAACCTACGAGCAGTACTTC. Translating it yields CSARDRLAPTYEQYF. This rearrangement joins TRBV20-1 to TRBJ2-7, with 8 bases lining up with TRBD2. The CDR3 is 15 amino acids. Germline values: CDR1 DFQATT, CDR2 SNEGSKA (reference sequence). Trimming at V came to 0 bases and at J to 2 bases, leaving 6 bases not matched to a gene.

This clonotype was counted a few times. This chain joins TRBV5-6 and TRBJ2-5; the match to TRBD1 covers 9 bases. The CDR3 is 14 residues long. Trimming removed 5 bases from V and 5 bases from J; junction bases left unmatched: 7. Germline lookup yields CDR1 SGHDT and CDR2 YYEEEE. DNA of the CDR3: TGTGCCAGCAGATGGACAGGGGCTGAGGAGACCCAGTACTTC. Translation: CASRWTGAEETQYF.

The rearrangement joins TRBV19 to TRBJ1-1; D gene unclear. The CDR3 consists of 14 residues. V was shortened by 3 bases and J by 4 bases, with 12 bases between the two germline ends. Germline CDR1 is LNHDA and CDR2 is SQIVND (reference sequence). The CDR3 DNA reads TGTGCCAGTAGTATTGTCGGGGTGGTCACTGAAGCTTTCTTT. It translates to CASSIVGVVTEAFF.